These T cell receptor beta chains were read from a single sample in a study of identical twins. TCRdb itself ran the 5' RACE reads through MiXCR, one entry per CDR3 protein. The data contain 270,000 or so distinct CDR3 sequences, about 9% of them seen just once; the ten biggest clones take up roughly 3.1%. This sample was also put to use in a study of yellow fever vaccine responses in identical twins.

Input material: CD8+ T cells sorted from blood. The origin of the receptors is a woman between 18 and 29 years old in good health. Each CDR3 is given with its conserved first and last residue. The D gene is left open where the match is weak. Part of the rows lack a size; the others show once, few, many or a class for expanded clones.

14 TRBJ2-7 NA NA TRBV7-2 TGTGCCAGCAGCTCCCTCACAGGAACTTACGAGCAGTACTTC CASSSLTGTYEQYF
19 TRBJ2-3 TRBD2 NA TRBV11-1 TGTGCCAGCAGCTTAAGAGGACTAGCGGGGGGCCTTAGAACTAATACGCAGTATTTT CASSLRGLAGGLRTNTQYF
13 TRBJ2-3 NA NA TRBV6-6 TGTGCCAGCACCCAAGCCCGGGGAGATACGCAGTATTTT CASTQARGDTQYF
18 TRBJ2-7 TRBD2 many TRBV4-3 TGCGCCAGCAGCCAACTAAGCCCATCACTAGCGTCCTCCTACGAGCAGTACTTC CASSQLSPSLASSYEQYF
14 TRBJ2-7 TRBD1 many TRBV29-1 TGCAGCGTTGAGCCGGGACAGGGTTCCTACGAGCAGTACTTC CSVEPGQGSYEQYF
14 TRBJ2-7 NA many TRBV27 TGTGCCAGCAGTTTATCAGGGGCCCACTACGAGCAGTACTTC CASSLSGAHYEQYF
14 TRBJ2-7 NA NA TRBV2 TGTGCCAGCAGTGGTTACGGGGATTTCTACGAGCAGTACTTC CASSGYGDFYEQYF
11 TRBJ2-3 NA many TRBV27 TGTGCCAGCCTAAGGGGGGATACGCAGTATTTT CASLRGDTQYF
13 TRBJ2-7 NA few TRBV4-2 TGTGCCAGCAGCCAAGATTCTAGCATCGAGCAGTACTTC CASSQDSSIEQYF
14 TRBJ2-7 NA few TRBV28 TGTGCCAGCAGTTTAGTCGGGTTCTCCTACGAGCAGTACTTC CASSLVGFSYEQYF
15 TRBJ2-7 NA few TRBV7-9 TGTGCCAGCAGCTTAGGCCAGGGCTTCATCGACGAGCAGTACTTC CASSLGQGFIDEQYF
14 TRBJ2-7 TRBD1 many TRBV7-9 TGTGCCAGCAGCCGTACAGGGGGCGAAAGCGAGCAGTACTTC CASSRTGGESEQYF
19 TRBJ2-7 TRBD2 NA TRBV6-2/TRBV6-3 TGTGCCAGCAGTTACTCGATAGGAGACGGACTAGCGGGAGTCTACGAGCAGTACTTC CASSYSIGDGLAGVYEQYF
16 TRBJ2-4 NA NA TRBV12-3/TRBV12-4 TGTGCCAGCAGTTTTGCGGCACTTCTAGCCAAAAACATTCAGTACTTC CASSFAALLAKNIQYF
12 TRBJ2-3 NA many TRBV29-1 TGCAGCGTTGAATTAAGTCCAGATACGCAGTATTTT CSVELSPDTQYF
15 TRBJ2-3 TRBD2 few TRBV4-3 TGCGCCAGCAGCCAAGGGGGGGGGATAGTCGATACGCAGTATTTT CASSQGGGIVDTQYF
15 TRBJ2-7 NA many TRBV4-3 TGCGCCAGCAGCCAAGCACTCGGGGACTTCTACGAGCAGTACTTC CASSQALGDFYEQYF
14 TRBJ2-1 NA NA TRBV12-3/TRBV12-4 TGTGCCAGCAGCCCCCCATGGGGTATCGATGAGCAGTTCTTC CASSPPWGIDEQFF
15 TRBJ2-6 NA NA TRBV27 TGTGCCAGCAGTTTAGAGGGTTTTGGGGCCAACGTCCTGACTTTC CASSLEGFGANVLTF
16 TRBJ2-1 TRBD2 NA TRBV11-2 TGTGCCAGCAGCTTAGAAGGCGGGAGGGCCTGGAATGAGCAGTTCTTC CASSLEGGRAWNEQFF
14 TRBJ2-1 NA many TRBV12-3/TRBV12-4 TGTGCCAGCAGTTCGGGAACTGGTTACAATGAGCAGTTCTTC CASSSGTGYNEQFF